The clone carrying this T cell receptor (beta chain) was seen more than once but under ten times. Its antigen is unidentified. TCR beta cDNA libraries included unique molecular identifiers. One entry per CDR3 protein results from TCRdb running MiXCR on the PCR reads. There are approximately 770,000 distinct CDR3 sequences in the sample; roughly 46% occur only once, and 4.9% lies in the top ten. This specimen comes from a study of post-analysis software for immune sequencing data. Study results and limitations: Patients carried five TRBV segments more frequently than controls did, and TRBV5-6, TRBV5-1 and TRBV20-1 were among them.

V shed 3 bases and J 6 bases; nucleotides not matched to a gene: 9. CDR3 length: 14 residues. Germline V gives CDR1 DFQATT, CDR2 SNEGSKA (reference sequence). This chain uses TRBV20-1 with TRBJ1-1; 8 nucleotides line up with TRBD1. The sequenced sample consisted of blood. The source is a girl aged 10 to 17 with multiple sclerosis. The CDR3 here is CSARADQGAAEAFF. CDR3 in DNA: TGCAGTGCTAGGGCTGACCAGGGGGCAGCTGAAGCTTTCTTT.